A single sample is the source of the 6 T cell receptor beta chains below, sequenced in a study of blood T cell repertoires in COVID-19. Profiling relied on immunoSEQ multiplex PCR, and the TCRdb table lists in-frame clones only, not all of them. The sample yields 100,000 or so clones, 80% to 90% seen once. Sequencing was done on a sample of peripheral blood. The source is a woman between 70 and 85 years old with acute or convalescent COVID-19.

This clone has more than one count but fewer than ten. CDR3 residues: CASREGSPNSPLHF. CDR3 coding DNA: TGCGCCAGCAGGGAGGGCTCCCCAAATTCACCCCTCCACTTT. The V call is TRBV5-1, the J call TRBJ1-6, with unresolved D. Germline CDR1 SGHRS, CDR2 YFSETQ. This CDR3 comprises 14 residues. Trimming removed 5 bases at V and 7 bases at J, with 13 bases between.

This chain connects TRBV9 to TRBJ1-2; possibly TRBD1 for D (5 bases). The CDR3 loop spans 15 amino acids. CDR1 is SGDLS, CDR2 YYNGEE, per germline. The germline V and J ends were trimmed by 7 bases and 10 bases, with 26 bases remaining between them. Here the CDR3 DNA reads TGTGCCAGCGGAGGTGCGGGGGAGCCTACTTCGGTCTACACCTTC. Its translation: CASGGAGEPTSVYTF. The full variable domain, its missing parts supplied by reference TRBV9 and TRBJ1-2, is DSGVTQTPKHLITATGQRVTLRCSPRSGDLSVYWYQQSLDQGLQFLIQYYNGEERAKGNILERFSAQQFPDLHSELNLSSLELGDSALYFCASGGAGEPTSVYTFGSGTRLTVV.

The V call is TRBV6-5, the J call TRBJ1-1, with TRBD1 as a possible D gene (6 bases). The CDR3 covers 15 residues. Trimming pared 5 bases from V and 5 bases from J, leaving 18 bases between. Per the germline V gene, CDR1 is MNHEY and CDR2 is SVGAGI. CDR3 sequence reads: CASSKRGNPGTEAFF. DNA for the CDR3: TGTGCCAGCAGTAAGAGGGGGAATCCGGGGACTGAAGCTTTCTTT.

This clone was observed a handful of times. This chain connects TRBV5-1 to TRBJ1-1; 8 bases line up with TRBD1. The V and J ends lost 4 bases and 0 bases, in that order; junction bases with no gene match: 5. CDR1 SGHRS and CDR2 YFSETQ come from the germline V gene. The CDR3 is 15 amino acids. The CDR3 nucleotides read TGCGCCAGCAGCATGGGGACAGGCTTGAACACTGAAGCTTTCTTT. Residues: CASSMGTGLNTEAFF.

CDR3 coding DNA: TGTGCCAGCAGCTTAAAAGGAGATCTCTCCTACGAGCAGTACTTC. This gives the protein CASSLKGDLSYEQYF. The chain couples TRBV11-2 to TRBJ2-7; the D is unclear. The V end lost 2 bases, the J end lost 0 bases, and 11 bases lay between the germline ends. CDR3 size: 15 residues. From germline, CDR1 is SGHAT and CDR2 FQNNGV.

The rearrangement links TRBV6-2 or TRBV6-3 to TRBJ2-7; 13 positions agree with TRBD2. The V and J ends lost 6 bases and 6 bases, in that order; junction bases with no gene match: 5. Germline-derived CDR1 and CDR2 are MNHEY and SVGEGT. The CDR3 spans 14 residues. CDR3 coding DNA: TGTGCCAGCAGCGGACTAGCGGGAGTAGGCGAGCAGTACTTC. It is translated as CASSGLAGVGEQYF.